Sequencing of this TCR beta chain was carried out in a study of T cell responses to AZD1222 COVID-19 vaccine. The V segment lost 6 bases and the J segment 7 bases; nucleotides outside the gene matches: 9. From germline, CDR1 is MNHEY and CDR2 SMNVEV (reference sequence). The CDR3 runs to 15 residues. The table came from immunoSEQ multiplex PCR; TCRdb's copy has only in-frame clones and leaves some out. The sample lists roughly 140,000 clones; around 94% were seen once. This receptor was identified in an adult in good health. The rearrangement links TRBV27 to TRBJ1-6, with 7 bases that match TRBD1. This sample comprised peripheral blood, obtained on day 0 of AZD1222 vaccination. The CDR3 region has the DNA TGTGCCAGCAGAAGACAGGGAGAGTTCAATTCACCCCTCCACTTT. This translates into CASRRQGEFNSPLHF.